The 27 T cell receptor beta chains presented below share a single source sample, sequenced in a study of blood T cell repertoires in COVID-19. TCRdb keeps only in-frame clones here, not all; method: immunoSEQ multiplex PCR. The table includes some 170,000 clones, 87% detected once. The sequenced material came from peripheral blood. The origin of the receptors is a woman aged 45-65 years with acute or convalescent COVID-19.

This clone appeared a single time. The J gene is TRBJ1-1, the V gene TRBV7-8; TRBD1 might be the D (5 bases). This CDR3 spans 14 amino acids. Germline lookup yields CDR1 SGHVS and CDR2 FQNEAQ. Trimming stripped 4 bases from V and 2 bases from J, with 11 bases between. In DNA, the CDR3 is TGTGCCAGCAGCTCCGGACACCATAACACTGAAGCTTTCTTT. The encoded protein is CASSSGHHNTEAFF.

This chain uses TRBV4-3 with TRBJ1-2; TRBD1 is a possible D gene (5 bases). CDR1 is LGHNA, CDR2 YSLEER, per germline. This CDR3 comprises 15 residues. V was cut by 2 bases and J by 4 bases, with 14 bases left in between. The CDR3 loop is CASSQIGDPGYGYTF. The CDR3 bases are TGCGCCAGCAGCCAAATAGGGGATCCGGGCTATGGCTACACCTTC.

The rearrangement uses TRBV7-2 and TRBJ1-2; perhaps TRBD1 as D (6 bases). The germline V and J ends were trimmed by 5 bases and 0 bases, with 16 bases remaining between them. CDR1 is SGHTA, CDR2 FQGNSA, per germline. This CDR3 is built from 16 residues. The CDR3 reads CASSRTAISSNYGYTF. The CDR3, as DNA: TGTGCCAGCAGCCGGACAGCTATATCCTCTAACTATGGCTACACCTTC.

This chain links TRBV2 with TRBJ1-2; 7 nucleotides align to TRBD1. CDR3 length: 17 residues. In germline, CDR1 is SNHLY, CDR2 FYNNEI. V lost 4 bases to trimming and J lost 1 base; unmatched junction nucleotides: 12. CDR3 residues: CASSVLGFDRDNYGYTF. In nucleotides, the CDR3 is TGTGCCAGCAGTGTACTCGGCTTCGACAGGGATAACTATGGCTACACCTTC. The full variable domain, rest sourced from reference TRBV2 and TRBJ1-2, is EPEVTQTPSHQVTQMGQEVILRCVPISNHLYFYWYRQILGQKVEFLVSFYNNEISEKSEIFDDQFSVERPDGSNFTLKIRSTKLEDSAMYFCASSVLGFDRDNYGYTFGSGTRLTVV.

The chain combines TRBV7-3 with TRBJ2-5; weak D call: TRBD1 (6 bases). CDR1 is SGHTA, CDR2 FQGTGA, per germline. Trimming cost V 2 bases and J 5 bases, with 9 bases left between them. The CDR3 runs 13 residues. The DNA of the CDR3 is TGTGCCAGCAGCTTAGGACAGTGGGAGACCCAGTACTTC. It codes for CASSLGQWETQYF.

The rearrangement links TRBV5-5 to TRBJ2-2; no clear D. V was clipped by 0 bases and J by 0 bases, with 6 bases between them. The CDR3 extends over 15 amino acids. Germline V lookup: CDR1 SGHKS, CDR2 YYEKEE (reference sequence). The CDR3: CASSLGGTNTGELFF. CDR3 DNA: TGTGCCAGCAGCTTGGGCGGAACGAACACCGGGGAGCTGTTTTTT.

The CDR3 DNA sequence: TGCGCCAGCAGCTTGGCCCCAGGGGGCTCTGGAAACACCATATATTTT. This sequence encodes CASSLAPGGSGNTIYF. The chain links TRBV5-1 to TRBJ1-3, with TRBD1 matching 7 bases. In germline, CDR1 is SGHRS, CDR2 YFSETQ. V trimming: 0 bases; J trimming: 0 bases; junction bases outside the gene matches: 3. This CDR3 is built from 16 residues.

To note about this clone: The sample holds other DNA sequences that translate to the same CDR3. V usage is TRBV7-2 and J usage is TRBJ1-5; no clear D gene. Trimming stripped 1 base from V and 3 bases from J, with 10 bases between. This CDR3 has 15 residues. Germline loops: CDR1 SGHTA, CDR2 FQGNSA. The CDR3 nucleotides are TGTGCCAGCAGCTTAGATGGCGGACTCAATCAGCCCCAGCATTTT. Translating it yields CASSLDGGLNQPQHF.

V usage is TRBV19 and J usage is TRBJ2-5; maybe TRBD1 (5 bases). The CDR3 is 13 amino acids. The V gene lost 6 bases and the J gene lost 3 bases, with 11 bases spanning the gap. Germline lookup yields CDR1 LNHDA and CDR2 SQIVND (reference sequence). The CDR3 loop reads CASSTSGKETQYF. The CDR3 DNA sequence: TGTGCCAGTAGCACATCAGGGAAAGAGACCCAGTACTTC.

V and J are TRBV6-6 and TRBJ2-1; 8 nucleotides agree with TRBD2. J gave up 3 bases and V 4 bases, and 2 bases lay outside the gene matches. Germline CDR1 MNHNY, CDR2 SVGAGI (reference sequence). CDR3 length: 14 residues. For the CDR3, the DNA is TGTGCCAGCAGTTCGGGGGGGGTCTACAATGAGCAGTTCTTC. Its translation: CASSSGGVYNEQFF.

Worth noting for this clone: The same CDR3 arises from other DNA sequences in this sample as well. The V and J genes are TRBV19 and TRBJ2-3; weak D call: TRBD2 (6 bases). The CDR3 is 14 amino acids. V was cut by 2 bases and J by 3 bases, with 9 bases left in between. CDR1 is LNHDA and CDR2 is SQIVND in the germline V gene (reference sequence). Here the CDR3 reads CASSILGGTDTQYF. The CDR3 DNA follows: TGTGCCAGTAGTATACTCGGGGGAACAGATACGCAGTATTTT.

The V gene is TRBV7-8, the J gene TRBJ2-3; TRBD2 aligns across 8 bases. The CDR3 totals 14 residues. The germline V gene has CDR1 SGHVS and CDR2 FQNEAQ. V dropped 4 bases and J dropped 5; count of bases not matched to a gene: 5. CDR3 protein: CASSSGLGGDTQYF. CDR3 nucleotide sequence: TGTGCCAGCAGCTCGGGACTAGGCGGAGATACGCAGTATTTT.

This chain uses TRBV3-1 (or the pseudogene TRBV3-2) with TRBJ1-5; unclear D gene. Germline lookup yields CDR1 LGHDT and CDR2 YNNKEL (reference sequence). Trimming removed 0 bases from V and 5 bases from J, with 20 bases in between. This CDR3 has 18 residues. Here the CDR3 reads CASSQDLSTFFAYQPQHF. The CDR3 region has the DNA TGTGCCAGCAGCCAAGATCTATCCACGTTCTTCGCCTATCAGCCCCAGCATTTT.

The rearrangement joins TRBV30 to TRBJ1-1; possibly TRBD1 for D (6 bases). This CDR3 is 13 amino acids long. CDR1 GTSNPN and CDR2 SVGIG come from the germline V gene (reference sequence). The V gene lost 0 bases and the J gene lost 7 bases, with 12 bases spanning the gap. CDR3 coding DNA: TGTGCCTGGAGTGTTGCGGGGGCGGGTGAAGCTTTCTTT. It encodes CAWSVAGAGEAFF.

The chain recombines TRBV24-1 with TRBJ2-3, with 15 bases that match TRBD2. The ends lost 0 bases at V and 1 base at J; junction bases unmatched: 4. This CDR3 contains 19 residues. The V gene's germline CDR1 is KGHDR and CDR2 SFDVKD. This CDR3 is CATSDLRGLAGGGTDTQYF. As DNA, the CDR3 is TGTGCCACCAGTGATTTGAGGGGACTAGCGGGGGGTGGCACAGATACGCAGTATTTT.

The V call is TRBV19, the J call TRBJ2-2, with 10 bases fitting TRBD1. The CDR3 is 16 amino acids. V trimming: 6 bases; J trimming: 4 bases; junction bases outside the gene matches: 8. CDR1 LNHDA and CDR2 SQIVND come from the germline V gene (reference sequence). This CDR3 reads CASSPLGQGFTGELFF. Here the CDR3 DNA reads TGTGCCAGTAGCCCCTTGGGACAGGGGTTCACCGGGGAGCTGTTTTTT. The full variable domain, with the rest looked up from reference TRBV19 and TRBJ2-2, is DGGITQSPKYLFRKEGQNVTLSCEQNLNHDAMYWYRQDPGQGLRLIYYSQIVNDFQKGDIAEGYSVSREKKESFPLTVTSAQKNPTAFYLCASSPLGQGFTGELFFGEGSRLTVL.

V and J are TRBV6-5 and TRBJ1-5; 8 bases map to TRBD1. The CDR3 contains 15 residues. Trimming took 6 bases from V and 0 from J; bases not matched to a gene: 4. Germline V lookup: CDR1 MNHEY, CDR2 SVGAGI. CDR3 in DNA: TGTGCCAGCAGGGGGACAGGACCTAGCAATCAGCCCCAGCATTTT. The encoded protein is CASRGTGPSNQPQHF.

The J gene is TRBJ2-3, the V gene TRBV18; 8 positions agree with TRBD1. This CDR3 contains 17 residues. The V gene's germline CDR1 is KGHSH and CDR2 LQKENI. The trim removed 0 bases at V and 4 bases at J, leaving 9 bases unmatched. CDR3 sequence reads: CASSPPLQGALADTQYF. CDR3 nucleotide sequence: TGTGCCAGCTCACCACCGCTCCAGGGGGCCCTGGCAGATACGCAGTATTTT.

V and J are TRBV5-6 and TRBJ2-5; 9 bases match TRBD1. Germline CDR1 and CDR2: SGHDT and YYEEEE. V was clipped by 2 bases and J by 3 bases; unmatched bases: 5. The CDR3 totals 15 residues. Written as DNA, the CDR3 is TGTGCCAGCAGCTTCGGGACAGGGAAGGAAGAGACCCAGTACTTC. It yields the protein CASSFGTGKEETQYF.

This clone was seen just once. The sample holds other DNA sequences that translate to the same CDR3. This chain uses TRBV18 with TRBJ1-3; possibly TRBD1 for D (5 bases). Germline loops: CDR1 KGHSH, CDR2 LQKENI. The CDR3 totals 15 residues. Trimming left V 0 bases short and J 0 bases short, with 6 bases between. The CDR3: CASSPPGGSGNTIYF. CDR3 in DNA: TGTGCCAGCTCACCACCGGGGGGCTCTGGAAACACCATATATTTT.

This chain joins TRBV5-1 and TRBJ1-2, with TRBD1 as a possible D gene (5 bases). The CDR3 is made up of 12 amino acids. The V gene's germline CDR1 is SGHRS and CDR2 YFSETQ. The germline V and J ends were trimmed by 7 bases and 8 bases, with 15 bases remaining between them. The CDR3 is CASRGRGGGYTF. CDR3 bases: TGCGCCAGCCGAGGGAGGGGAGGCGGCTACACCTTC.

The chain combines TRBV5-1 with TRBJ2-5; no firm D call. The germline V gene has CDR1 SGHRS and CDR2 YFSETQ. Deletions cut 0 bases from V and 2 bases from J, with 11 bases between. This CDR3 comprises 15 residues. The CDR3 reads CASSLGTQAQETQYF. The DNA for the CDR3 is TGCGCCAGCAGCTTGGGTACCCAGGCTCAAGAGACCCAGTACTTC.

The chain has TRBV7-9 and TRBJ1-2; 7 positions agree with TRBD1. Germline V gene sequence: CDR1 SEHNR, CDR2 FQNEAQ (reference sequence). The J segment lost 4 bases and the V segment lost 1 base, leaving 6 bases of the junction unmatched. CDR3 length: 15 residues. The CDR3 DNA follows: TGTGCCAGCAGCTTAGTACGACAGGGTGGCTATGGCTACACCTTC. This codes for CASSLVRQGGYGYTF.

In nucleotides, the CDR3 is TGTGCCAGCAGCTTCGGGCAGGGTCCCGTCTCTGGAAACACCATATATTTT. Translating it yields CASSFGQGPVSGNTIYF. This chain joins TRBV7-8 and TRBJ1-3, with TRBD1 as a possible D gene (5 bases). V was trimmed by 3 bases and J by 0 bases, leaving 15 bases between them. In germline, CDR1 is SGHVS, CDR2 FQNEAQ. The CDR3 consists of 17 residues.

The J gene is TRBJ1-2, the V gene TRBV12-3 or TRBV12-4; maybe TRBD1 (5 bases). The length of the CDR3 is 13 residues. Trimming removed 1 base from V and 8 bases from J, with 11 bases in between. The CDR3 loop reads CASSLDRGQGYTF. The CDR3, as DNA: TGTGCCAGCAGTTTAGATAGGGGTCAAGGCTACACCTTC.

This chain joins TRBV15 and TRBJ1-6, with 7 bases identical to TRBD1. The J segment lost 7 bases and the V segment lost 2 bases, leaving 14 bases of the junction unmatched. The germline gives CDR1 LNHNV, CDR2 YYDKDF (reference sequence). The CDR3 has 18 residues. The CDR3 spells CATSRLIRQGGWNSPLHF. CDR3 nucleotide sequence: TGTGCCACCAGCAGACTAATTAGACAGGGCGGGTGGAATTCACCCCTCCACTTT.

The chain joins TRBV6-1 to TRBJ2-3; D call uncertain. This CDR3 has 16 residues. The germline V gene has CDR1 MNHNS and CDR2 SASEGT. Trimming pared 4 bases from V and 0 bases from J, leaving 14 bases between. The CDR3 is CASSVNTVISTDTQYF. CDR3 nucleotide sequence: TGTGCCAGCAGTGTAAACACAGTGATCAGCACAGATACGCAGTATTTT.